The T cell receptor beta chain described here comes from a study of shared clonotypes between healthy human individuals. Study as a whole: The cohort comprised a couple of women and a few men. Their ages spanned 18 to 49 years.

The V and J ends lost 8 bases and 0 bases, in that order; junction bases with no gene match: 4. The CDR3 extends over 14 amino acids. CDR1 and CDR2 from the germline V gene are MNHNS and SASEGT. Naivety among CD8 cells was defined by CD45RO negativity and positive CCR7 selection, thereby excluding terminally differentiated effector memory CD45RA+ cells. Assay used: immunoSEQ multiplex PCR; TCRdb lists only in-frame clones, some missing. Of hundreds of thousands of clones listed, 96% are singletons. V and J are TRBV6-1 and TRBJ2-1; 7 bases align to TRBD1. The receptor comes from a woman aged 25 to 45 in good health. Sequences were obtained from naive CD8+ T cells sorted from blood. The DNA of the CDR3 is TGTGCCAGCTCCAGGGGGAGCTCCTACAATGAGCAGTTCTTC. Residues: CASSRGSSYNEQFF.